The 23 T cell receptor beta chains presented below share a single source sample, sequenced in a study of beta chain features in type 1 diabetes (dated by TCRdb to the late 2010s). What the work shows at the level of the full study, not this receptor alone: In all four CD4+ subsets, TCRB CDR3 length was moderately but significantly shorter in type 1 diabetes patients.

Library method: the immunoSEQ multiplex PCR assay. All of the isolated RNA was reverse transcribed with the High Capacity cDNA Reverse Transcription Kit, so expressed TCRB transcripts were sequenced. The clones in this table, taken by TCRdb from immuneACCESS, are in-frame only. Not every clone is retained; where verified, under half of the shortfall comes from an unresolved V gene, and the cause of the rest is unknown. Counted in this sample were around 70,000 clones; roughly 50% of them appeared once. The ten most abundant clones make up 0.7% of the sample. No antigen is known for these receptors. The specimen sequenced was central memory CD4+ T cells from blood. The receptors here all came from a man aged 25-40 years with type 1 diabetes.

The chain links TRBV5-4 to TRBJ2-1; TRBD1 matches at 7 bases. The trim removed 1 base at V and 6 bases at J, leaving 7 bases unmatched. The germline V gene encodes CDR1 SGHNT and CDR2 YYREEE (reference sequence). The length of the CDR3 is 15 residues. The CDR3 loop reads CASSLKTGSVNEQFF. CDR3 coding DNA: TGTGCCAGCAGCTTGAAGACAGGGTCGGTCAATGAGCAGTTCTTC.

The CDR3 is CATVGGLYTDTQYF. The CDR3 DNA is TGTGCCACGGTAGGAGGACTCTACACAGATACGCAGTATTTT. The rearrangement uses TRBV19 and TRBJ2-3; the D gene is possibly TRBD2 (5 bases). Per germline, CDR1 LNHDA and CDR2 SQIVND (reference sequence). V shed 10 bases and J shed 2 bases, with 16 bases lying between them. The CDR3 spans 14 residues.

The chain employs TRBV6-1 and TRBJ1-2; a possible D gene is TRBD1 (6 bases). V lost 2 bases, J lost 5 bases, and 15 bases lay in between. Germline V CDR1 and CDR2: MNHNS, SASEGT. The CDR3 consists of 15 residues. CDR3 loop: CASSERDKSVYGYTF. The CDR3 nucleotides are TGTGCCAGCAGTGAACGGGACAAATCCGTGTATGGCTACACCTTC.

In regard to this clone: Germline and junction disagree at one end, which may indicate a read error. V is TRBV6-6 and J is TRBJ2-1; tentative D call: TRBD2 (6 bases). The CDR3 sequence is 14 residues long. Germline V gene sequence: CDR1 MNHNY, CDR2 SVGAGI (reference sequence). The CDR3 region is CASSGKRAYNEQFF. CDR3 nucleotides: TGTGCCAGCAGTGGGAAGCGGGCCTATAATGAGCAGTTCTTC.

The chain recombines TRBV30 with TRBJ1-5; 7 bases line up with TRBD1. Unmatched junction bases numbered 8, after V lost 0 bases and J lost 3 bases. This CDR3 is built from 16 residues. Germline V CDR1 and CDR2: GTSNPN, SVGIG (reference sequence). CDR3 amino acids: CAWSVTGRGDNQPQHF. The CDR3 DNA sequence: TGTGCCTGGAGTGTAACCGGCAGGGGGGACAATCAGCCCCAGCATTTT.

The rearrangement links TRBV6-1 to TRBJ2-7, with TRBD1 matching over 9 bases. Germline assignment: CDR1 MNHNS and CDR2 SASEGT. The J segment lost 2 bases and the V segment lost 4 bases, leaving 6 bases of the junction unmatched. This CDR3 has 15 amino acids. CDR3 region: CASSAERDRAYEQYF. DNA of the CDR3: TGTGCCAGCAGTGCAGAACGGGACAGGGCCTACGAGCAGTACTTC.

This clone has more than one count but fewer than ten. The rearrangement uses TRBV5-4 and TRBJ2-7, with D possibly matching TRBD1 (5 bases). Germline-derived CDR1 and CDR2 are SGHNT and YYREEE (reference sequence). Trimming removed 0 bases at V and 3 bases at J, with 16 bases between. CDR3 length: 16 residues. CDR3 sequence: CASSLGGSAGYYEQYF. As DNA, the CDR3 is TGTGCCAGCAGCTTGGGGGGATCGGCAGGGTACTACGAGCAGTACTTC.

The chain carries TRBV5-6 and TRBJ2-6, with a weak D call TRBD1 (6 bases). CDR1 and CDR2 from the germline V gene are SGHDT and YYEEEE. The CDR3 runs to 15 residues. Trimming removed 5 bases from V and 0 bases from J, with 9 bases in between. The CDR3 loop reads CASRRDNSGANVLTF. In nucleotides, the CDR3 is TGTGCCAGCAGACGGGACAACTCTGGGGCCAACGTCCTGACTTTC. The full variable domain, rest sourced from reference TRBV5-6 and TRBJ2-6, is DAGVTQSPTHLIKTRGQQVTLRCSPKSGHDTVSWYQQALGQGPQFIFQYYEEEERQRGNFPDRFSGHQFPNYSSELNVNALLLGDSALYLCASRRDNSGANVLTFGAGSRLTVL.

This clone was seen a few times. V usage is TRBV19 and J usage is TRBJ1-1; D perhaps matches TRBD1 (6 bases). The length of the CDR3 is 16 residues. Trimming removed 5 bases from V and 1 base from J, with 17 bases in between. The germline CDR1 and CDR2 sequences are LNHDA and SQIVND (reference sequence). For the CDR3, the DNA is TGTGCCAGTAGTTCCGTCTGGGACACCCCGAACACTGAAGCTTTCTTT. It codes for CASSSVWDTPNTEAFF.

This clone was picked up a small number of times. Written as DNA, the CDR3 is TGTGCCAGCAGCATCGGGACTAGCGGGATGGGGTACGAGCAGTACTTC. This translates into CASSIGTSGMGYEQYF. This rearrangement joins TRBV7-2 to TRBJ2-5; 13 positions agree with TRBD2. The J call is uncertain, as TRBJ2-7 better fits the DNA end. The CDR3 is made up of 16 amino acids. Per germline, CDR1 SGHTA and CDR2 FQGNSA.

The chain recombines TRBV5-4 with TRBJ2-1; 12 bases fit TRBD2. Germline trimming cut 2 bases from V and 6 bases from J; bases unmatched to any gene: 15. The CDR3 runs to 19 residues. In germline, CDR1 is SGHNT, CDR2 YYREEE (reference sequence). The DNA for the CDR3 is TGTGCCAGCAGCTTTGATGGAAGGGTGCTAGCGGGAGGGCCCAATGAGCAGTTCTTC. Translation: CASSFDGRVLAGGPNEQFF.

This clone was counted a single time. The chain joins TRBV5-1 to TRBJ2-2; D unclear. V dropped 6 bases and J dropped 1 base, with 13 bases sitting between them. The CDR3 contains 15 residues. Germline CDR1 reads SGHRS; CDR2 reads YFSETQ. CDR3 residues: CASKLASENTGELFF. The DNA of the CDR3 is TGCGCCAGCAAATTGGCTTCAGAGAACACCGGGGAGCTGTTTTTT.

The V gene is TRBV5-4, the J gene TRBJ2-2, with TRBD2 identical over 9 bases. The CDR3 covers 16 residues. CDR1 is SGHNT and CDR2 is YYREEE in the germline V gene (reference sequence). J gave up 5 bases and V 4 bases, and 9 bases lay outside the gene matches. The CDR3 DNA reads TGTGCCAGCAGCGCGGGAGGGGGCGGGTGGACCGGGGAGCTGTTTTTT. It encodes CASSAGGGGWTGELFF.

This clone has more than one count but fewer than ten. The rearrangement uses TRBV5-1 and TRBJ2-3; 12 bases agree with TRBD2. Germline CDR1 reads SGHRS; CDR2 reads YFSETQ. The CDR3 runs to 17 residues. V gave up 3 bases and J gave up 3 bases; unmatched junction bases: 8. The CDR3 sequence is CASSSGRTSGVTDTQYF. The DNA for the CDR3 is TGCGCCAGCAGCTCCGGACGGACTAGCGGGGTTACAGATACGCAGTATTTT.

The chain joins TRBV7-2 to TRBJ2-7; 7 bases are shared with TRBD2. CDR1 and CDR2 (germline): SGHTA, FQGNSA. The V segment lost 5 bases and the J segment 0 bases; nucleotides outside the gene matches: 10. This CDR3 comprises 16 residues. The CDR3 coding sequence is TGTGCCAGCAGCCTGAAGCCCGGGACTACCTCCTACGAGCAGTACTTC. Translation gives CASSLKPGTTSYEQYF. Full variable domain (remainder filled in from reference TRBV7-2 and TRBJ2-7): GAGVSQSPSNKVTEKGKDVELRCDPISGHTALYWYRQSLGQGLEFLIYFQGNSAPDKSGLPSDRFSAERTGGSVSTLTIQRTQQEDSAVYLCASSLKPGTTSYEQYFGPGTRLTVT.

V is TRBV30 and J is TRBJ1-1, with 8 bases lining up with TRBD1. The CDR3 runs to 15 residues. Germline V gene lookup returns CDR1 GTSNPN and CDR2 SVGIG (reference sequence). V gave up 4 bases and J gave up 3 bases; unmatched junction bases: 10. In DNA form, the CDR3 reads TGTGCCTGGACCCGAGGACAGGGTCCCTACACTGAAGCTTTCTTT. Translating gives CAWTRGQGPYTEAFF.

The CDR3 region is CASGRGLATDTQYF. The CDR3 DNA reads as TGTGCCAGCGGACGGGGACTAGCAACAGATACGCAGTATTTT. The chain uses TRBV11-1 and TRBJ2-3, with 9 bases matching TRBD2. The CDR3 runs to 14 residues. V shed 8 bases and J 3 bases; nucleotides not matched to a gene: 6. From germline, CDR1 is SGHAT and CDR2 FQDESV (reference sequence).

The chain joins TRBV5-4 to TRBJ2-7; TRBD1 matches at 9 bases. The CDR3 length is 15 residues. Germline V gene data show CDR1 as SGHNT and CDR2 as YYREEE (reference sequence). J lost 0 bases, V lost 5 bases, and 6 bases had no gene match. The CDR3 bases are TGTGCCAGCAGGGTTGGACAGGGGCCCTCCTACGAGCAGTACTTC. The encoded protein is CASRVGQGPSYEQYF.

This rearrangement joins TRBV18 to TRBJ2-1; TRBD2 matches at 10 bases. Germline CDR1 is KGHSH and CDR2 is LQKENI. The CDR3 sequence is 15 residues long. J was trimmed by 5 bases and V by 6 bases; bases with no gene match: 7. The CDR3 loop is CASSAGLAKNNEQFF. CDR3 nucleotide sequence: TGTGCCAGCTCGGCGGGACTAGCGAAAAACAATGAGCAGTTCTTC.

The rearrangement links TRBV5-1 to TRBJ2-5; D not certain. The CDR3 covers 11 residues. V was clipped by 5 bases and J by 2 bases, with 4 bases between them. Germline CDR1 SGHRS, CDR2 YFSETQ. CDR3 nucleotide sequence: TGCGCCAGCAGACAACAAGAGACCCAGTACTTC. Translation: CASRQQETQYF.

This clone was counted a few times. The gene calls are TRBV5-4 and TRBJ2-5; TRBD2 matches at 7 bases. This CDR3 region has 13 residues. The V and J ends lost 2 bases and 5 bases, in that order; junction bases with no gene match: 3. Germline lookup yields CDR1 SGHNT and CDR2 YYREEE (reference sequence). The CDR3 DNA sequence: TGTGCCAGCAGCTTAAGGGGAGGGGAGACCCAGTACTTC. This codes for CASSLRGGETQYF.

This clone was seen more than once but under ten times. The chain carries TRBV2 and TRBJ2-3, with 10 bases aligning to TRBD2. J was trimmed by 5 bases and V by 6 bases; bases with no gene match: 8. The length of the CDR3 is 15 residues. Looked up from germline, CDR1 is SNHLY and CDR2 is FYNNEI. The CDR3 nucleotides are TGTGCCAGCAGGTCTCTAGCGGGAGTTCGAGATACGCAGTATTTT. Its translation: CASRSLAGVRDTQYF.

This rearrangement joins TRBV11-3 to TRBJ2-1, with 10 bases identical to TRBD1. Germline V lookup: CDR1 SGHNT, CDR2 YENEEA. V shed 5 bases, J shed 2 bases, and the junction held 6 bases outside the gene matches. The CDR3 totals 16 residues. The CDR3: CASSVAGTGAYNEQFF. The CDR3 bases are TGTGCCAGCAGCGTCGCCGGGACAGGGGCCTACAATGAGCAGTTCTTC.